This T cell receptor (beta chain) is drawn from a study of shared clonotypes between healthy human individuals. Per the germline V gene, CDR1 is LNHNV and CDR2 is YYDKDF (reference sequence). V lost 0 bases, J lost 8 bases, and 19 bases lay in between. This CDR3 has 16 amino acids. Clones were read by immunoSEQ multiplex PCR, and TCRdb kept only the in-frame ones, dropping some. The sample includes about 1,900,000 clones, approximately 94% of them seen just once. CD8 cells regarded as naive lacked CD45RO, were positively chosen for CCR7, and omitted terminally differentiated effector memory CD45RA+ cells.

This TCR was recovered from a young man in good health. The rearrangement joins TRBV15 to TRBJ1-2, with D perhaps matching TRBD1 (6 bases). The material sequenced was naive CD8+ T cells sorted from blood. CDR3 sequence: CATSRDHGGGGQGYTF. In DNA form, the CDR3 reads TGTGCCACCAGCAGAGATCACGGTGGGGGAGGACAGGGCTACACCTTC.